This TCR beta chain emerged from a study of cytomegalovirus exposure and HLA in healthy donors. About the study: Among the 398 genotyped donors, 70% to 85% were placed in the Caucasian-associated ancestry cluster.

CDR3 length equals 15 residues. V was shortened by 4 bases and J by 3 bases, with 13 bases between the two germline ends. Germline CDR1 is MNHEY and CDR2 is SVGAGI. The study ran its PCR with 60 Vbeta and 13 Jbeta primers. Assay used: immunoSEQ multiplex PCR; TCRdb lists only in-frame clones, some missing. The sample records 210,000 or so clones, roughly 80% being singletons. Sequencing was carried out using PBMCs. The clonotype was recovered from a girl aged 2-10 years in good health and CMV-seronegative. The J gene is TRBJ1-5, the V gene TRBV6-5, with unresolved D. The CDR3 region is CASSSADGDNQPQHF. CDR3 coding DNA: TGTGCCAGCAGTTCTGCGGACGGGGACAATCAGCCCCAGCATTTT.